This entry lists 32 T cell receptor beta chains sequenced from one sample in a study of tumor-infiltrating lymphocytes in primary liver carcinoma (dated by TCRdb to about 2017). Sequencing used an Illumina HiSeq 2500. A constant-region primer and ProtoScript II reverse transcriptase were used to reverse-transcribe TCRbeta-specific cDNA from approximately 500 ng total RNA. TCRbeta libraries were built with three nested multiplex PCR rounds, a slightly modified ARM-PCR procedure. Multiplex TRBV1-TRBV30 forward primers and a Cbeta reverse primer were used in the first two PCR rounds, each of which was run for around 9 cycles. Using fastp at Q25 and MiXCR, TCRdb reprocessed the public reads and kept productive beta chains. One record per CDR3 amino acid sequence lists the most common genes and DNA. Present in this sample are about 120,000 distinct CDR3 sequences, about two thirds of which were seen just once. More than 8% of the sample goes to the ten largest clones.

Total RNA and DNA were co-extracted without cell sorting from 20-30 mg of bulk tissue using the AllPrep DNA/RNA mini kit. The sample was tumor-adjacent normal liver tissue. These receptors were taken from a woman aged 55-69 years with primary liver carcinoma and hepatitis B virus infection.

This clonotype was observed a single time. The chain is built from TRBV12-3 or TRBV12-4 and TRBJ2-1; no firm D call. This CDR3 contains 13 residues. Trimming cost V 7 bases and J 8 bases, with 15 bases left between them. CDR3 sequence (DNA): TGTGCCAGCAATCCCAGTAGGTACGATGAGCAGTTCTTC. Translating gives CASNPSRYDEQFF.

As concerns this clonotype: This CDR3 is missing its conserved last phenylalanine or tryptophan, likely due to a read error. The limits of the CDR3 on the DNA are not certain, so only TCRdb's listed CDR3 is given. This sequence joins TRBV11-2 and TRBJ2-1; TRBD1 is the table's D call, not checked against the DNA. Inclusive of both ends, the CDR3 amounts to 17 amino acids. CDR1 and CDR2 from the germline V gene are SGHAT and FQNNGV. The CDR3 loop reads CVSSLDQQGVVYNEQLI.

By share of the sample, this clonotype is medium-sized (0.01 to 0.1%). The CDR3 sequence is CASSIGTAKYNEQFF. For the CDR3, the DNA is TGTGCCAGCAGCATAGGGACAGCTAAATACAATGAGCAGTTCTTC. The chain couples TRBV11-2 to TRBJ2-1; 7 nucleotides line up with TRBD1. The V gene's germline CDR1 is SGHAT and CDR2 FQNNGV. Trimming took 5 bases from V and 4 from J; bases not matched to a gene: 8. The CDR3 is made up of 15 amino acids.

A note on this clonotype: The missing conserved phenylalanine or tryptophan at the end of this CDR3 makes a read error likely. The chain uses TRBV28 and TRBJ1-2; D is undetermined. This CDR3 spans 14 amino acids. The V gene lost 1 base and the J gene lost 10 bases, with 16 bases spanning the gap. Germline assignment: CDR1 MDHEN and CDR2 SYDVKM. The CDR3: CASSLSWCSNDYTL. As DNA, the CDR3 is TGTGCCAGCAGTTTATCATGGTGTTCGAATGACTACACCTTA.

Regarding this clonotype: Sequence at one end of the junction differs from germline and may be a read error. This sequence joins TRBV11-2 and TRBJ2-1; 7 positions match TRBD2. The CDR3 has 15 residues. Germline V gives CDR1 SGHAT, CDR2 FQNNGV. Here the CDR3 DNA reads TGTGCCATCAGCTTGGGGAGCGGGAATGTGAGTGAGCAGTTCTTC. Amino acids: CAISLGSGNVSEQFF.

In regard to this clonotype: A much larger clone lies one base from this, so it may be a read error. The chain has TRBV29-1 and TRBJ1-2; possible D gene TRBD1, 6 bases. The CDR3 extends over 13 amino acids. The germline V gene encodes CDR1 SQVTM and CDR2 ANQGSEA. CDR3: CSVLGGGTYGHTF. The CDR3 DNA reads TGCAGCGTCCTCGGGGGGGGCACCTATGGCCACACCTTC. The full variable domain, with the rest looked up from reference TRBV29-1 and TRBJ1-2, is SAVISQKPSRDICQRGTSLTIQCQVDSQVTMMFWYRQQPGQSLTLIATANQGSEATYESGFVIDKFPISRPNLTFSTLTVSNMSPEDSSIYLCSVLGGGTYGHTFGSGTRLTVV.

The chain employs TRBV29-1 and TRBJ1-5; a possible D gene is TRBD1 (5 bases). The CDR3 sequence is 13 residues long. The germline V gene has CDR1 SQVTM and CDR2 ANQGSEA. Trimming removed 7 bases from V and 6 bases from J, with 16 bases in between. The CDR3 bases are TGCAGCGGGCGGGACGGCCCCATTCAGCCCCAGCATTTT. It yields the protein CSGRDGPIQPQHF.

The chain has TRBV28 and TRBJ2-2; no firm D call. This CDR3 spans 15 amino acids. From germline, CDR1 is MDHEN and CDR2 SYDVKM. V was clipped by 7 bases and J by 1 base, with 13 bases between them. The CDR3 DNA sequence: TGTGCCAGCACCTCCTCTTCAGAGAACACCGGGGAGCTGTTTTTT. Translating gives CASTSSSENTGELFF.

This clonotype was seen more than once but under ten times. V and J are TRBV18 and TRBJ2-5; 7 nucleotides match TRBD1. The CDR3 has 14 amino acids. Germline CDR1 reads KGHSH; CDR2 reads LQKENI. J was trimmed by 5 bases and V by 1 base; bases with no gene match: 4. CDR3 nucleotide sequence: TGTGCCAGCTCACCACATACAGGGGCGGAGACCCAGTACTTC. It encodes CASSPHTGAETQYF.

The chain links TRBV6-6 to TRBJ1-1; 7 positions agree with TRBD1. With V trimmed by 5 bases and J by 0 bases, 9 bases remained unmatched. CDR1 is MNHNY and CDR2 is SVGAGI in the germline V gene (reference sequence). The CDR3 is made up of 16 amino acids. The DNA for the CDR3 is TGTGCCAGCAGTCGGGGACAGCCCCCCATGAACACTGAAGCTTTCTTT. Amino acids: CASSRGQPPMNTEAFF.

For the CDR3, the DNA is TGTGCCAGCAGAGGGTACGCCGGGCAGTGGTATTTCGGTGAGCAGTTCTTC. This sequence encodes CASRGYAGQWYFGEQFF. V and J are TRBV6-1 and TRBJ2-1; the D is unclear. V lost 6 bases to trimming and J lost 9 bases, with 27 bases between them. This CDR3 is 17 amino acids long. In germline, CDR1 is MNHNS, CDR2 SASEGT.

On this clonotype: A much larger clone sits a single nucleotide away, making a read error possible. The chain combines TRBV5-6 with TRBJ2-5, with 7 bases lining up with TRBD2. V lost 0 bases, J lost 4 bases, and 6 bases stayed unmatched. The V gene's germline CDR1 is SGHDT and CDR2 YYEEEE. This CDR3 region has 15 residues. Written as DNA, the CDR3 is TGTGCCAGCAGCTTGGCAGCGGGAATGCGAGAGACCCAGTACTTC. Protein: CASSLAAGMRETQYF.

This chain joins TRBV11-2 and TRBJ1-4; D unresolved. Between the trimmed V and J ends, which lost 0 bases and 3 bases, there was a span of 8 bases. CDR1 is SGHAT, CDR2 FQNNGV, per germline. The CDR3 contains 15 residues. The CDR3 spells CASSLDGFANEKLFF. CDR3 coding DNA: TGTGCCAGCAGCTTAGACGGGTTCGCTAATGAAAAACTGTTTTTT.

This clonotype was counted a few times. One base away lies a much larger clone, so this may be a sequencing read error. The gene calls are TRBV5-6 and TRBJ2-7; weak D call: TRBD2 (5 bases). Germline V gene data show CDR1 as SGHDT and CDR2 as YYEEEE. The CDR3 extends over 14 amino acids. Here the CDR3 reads CTSSGGPTSYEQYF. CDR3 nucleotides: TGTACCAGCAGCGGAGGACCGACCTCCTACGAGCAGTACTTC.

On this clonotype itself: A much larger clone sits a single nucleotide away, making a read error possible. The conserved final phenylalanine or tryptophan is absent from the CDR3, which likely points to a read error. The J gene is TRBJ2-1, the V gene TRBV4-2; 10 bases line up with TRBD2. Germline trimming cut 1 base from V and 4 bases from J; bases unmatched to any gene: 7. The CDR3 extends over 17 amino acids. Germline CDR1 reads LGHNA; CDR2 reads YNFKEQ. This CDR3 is CASSQVGSAGGYNEQFL. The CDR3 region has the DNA TGTGCCAGCAGCCAAGTCGGATCAGCGGGAGGGTACAATGAGCAGTTCTTG.

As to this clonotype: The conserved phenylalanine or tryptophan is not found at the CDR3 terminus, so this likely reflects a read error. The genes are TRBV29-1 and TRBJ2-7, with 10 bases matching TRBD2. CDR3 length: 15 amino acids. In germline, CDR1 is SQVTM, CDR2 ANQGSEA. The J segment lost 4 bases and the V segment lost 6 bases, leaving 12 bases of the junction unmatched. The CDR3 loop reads CSVLGLAARPYEQYI. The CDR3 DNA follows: TGCAGCGTCCTCGGACTAGCGGCCCGACCGTACGAGCAGTACATC.

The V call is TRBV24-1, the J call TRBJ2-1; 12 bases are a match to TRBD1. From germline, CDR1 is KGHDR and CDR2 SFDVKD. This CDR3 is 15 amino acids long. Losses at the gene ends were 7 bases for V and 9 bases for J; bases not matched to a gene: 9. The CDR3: CATRALGQGAGEQFF. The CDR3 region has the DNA TGTGCCACCAGAGCTCTGGGACAGGGGGCCGGTGAGCAGTTCTTC.

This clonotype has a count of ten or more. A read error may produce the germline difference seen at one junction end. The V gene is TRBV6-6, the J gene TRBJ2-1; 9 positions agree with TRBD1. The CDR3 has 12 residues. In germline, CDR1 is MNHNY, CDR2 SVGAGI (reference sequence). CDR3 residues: CASSYSSDRGVF. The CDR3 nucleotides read TGTGCCAGCAGTTACTCGTCTGACAGGGGGGTCTTC.

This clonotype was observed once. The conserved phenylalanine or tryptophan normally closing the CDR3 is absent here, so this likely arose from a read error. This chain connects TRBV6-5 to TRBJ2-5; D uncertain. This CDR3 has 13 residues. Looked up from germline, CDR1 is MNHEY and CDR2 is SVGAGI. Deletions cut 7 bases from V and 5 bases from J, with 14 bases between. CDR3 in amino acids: CASNTLDGETQYS. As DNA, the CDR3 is TGTGCCAGCAATACTTTGGACGGGGAGACCCAGTACTCC.

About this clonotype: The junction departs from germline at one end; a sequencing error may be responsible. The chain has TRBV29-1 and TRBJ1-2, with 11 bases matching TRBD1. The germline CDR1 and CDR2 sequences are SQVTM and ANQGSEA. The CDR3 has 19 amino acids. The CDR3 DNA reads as TGCAGCGTTGAAGCCCTCCGGCGGACAGGGGGCACGGGAAACTGTGGCTACACCTTC. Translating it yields CSVEALRRTGGTGNCGYTF.

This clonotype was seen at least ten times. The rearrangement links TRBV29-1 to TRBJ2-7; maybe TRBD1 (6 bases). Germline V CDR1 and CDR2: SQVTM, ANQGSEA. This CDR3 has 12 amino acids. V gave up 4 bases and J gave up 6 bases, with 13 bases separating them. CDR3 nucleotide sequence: TGCAGCGTTGGCCCCGGGACAACCGAGCAGTACTTC. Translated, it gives CSVGPGTTEQYF.

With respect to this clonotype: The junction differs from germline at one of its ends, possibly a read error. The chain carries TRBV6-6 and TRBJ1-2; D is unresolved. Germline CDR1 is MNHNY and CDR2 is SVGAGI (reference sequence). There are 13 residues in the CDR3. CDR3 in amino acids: CASSSTSNYGYTF. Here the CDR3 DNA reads TGTGCCAGCAGTTCAACATCTAACTATGGTTACACCTTC.

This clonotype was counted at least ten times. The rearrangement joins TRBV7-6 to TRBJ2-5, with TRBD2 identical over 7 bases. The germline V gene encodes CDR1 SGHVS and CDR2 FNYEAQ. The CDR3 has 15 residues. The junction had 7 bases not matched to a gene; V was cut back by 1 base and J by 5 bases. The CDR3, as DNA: TGTGCCAGCAGCTTAGTACTAGCGAGCGGGGAGACCCAGTACTTC. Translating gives CASSLVLASGETQYF. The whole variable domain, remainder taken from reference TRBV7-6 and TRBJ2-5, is GAGVSQSPRYKVTKRGQDVALRCDPISGHVSLYWYRQALGQGPEFLTYFNYEAQQDKSGLPNDRFSAERPEGSISTLTIQRTEQRDSAMYRCASSLVLASGETQYFGPGTRLLVL.

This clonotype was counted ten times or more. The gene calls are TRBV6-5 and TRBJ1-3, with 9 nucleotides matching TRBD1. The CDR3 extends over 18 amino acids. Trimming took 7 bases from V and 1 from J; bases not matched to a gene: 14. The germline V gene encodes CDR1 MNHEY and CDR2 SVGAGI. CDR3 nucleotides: TGTGCCAGCACCCGGACAGGGGTCCCGATCGATTCTGGAAACACCATATATTTT. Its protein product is CASTRTGVPIDSGNTIYF.

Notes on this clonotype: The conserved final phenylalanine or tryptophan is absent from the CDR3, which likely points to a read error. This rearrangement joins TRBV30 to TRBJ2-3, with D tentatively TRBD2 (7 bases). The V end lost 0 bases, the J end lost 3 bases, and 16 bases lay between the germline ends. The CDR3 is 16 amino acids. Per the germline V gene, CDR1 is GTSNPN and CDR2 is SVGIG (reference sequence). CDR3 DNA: TGTGCCTGGAGTGTCGGGGGGCAGACGGGAACAGATACGCAGTATCTT. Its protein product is CAWSVGGQTGTDTQYL.

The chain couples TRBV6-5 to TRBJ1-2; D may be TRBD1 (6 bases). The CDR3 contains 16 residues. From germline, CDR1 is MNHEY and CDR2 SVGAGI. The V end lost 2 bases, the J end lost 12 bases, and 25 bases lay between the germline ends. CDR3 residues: CASSYPFGDRNYSHTF. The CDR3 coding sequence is TGTGCCAGCAGTTACCCCTTCGGAGACAGGAACTATAGCCACACCTTC.

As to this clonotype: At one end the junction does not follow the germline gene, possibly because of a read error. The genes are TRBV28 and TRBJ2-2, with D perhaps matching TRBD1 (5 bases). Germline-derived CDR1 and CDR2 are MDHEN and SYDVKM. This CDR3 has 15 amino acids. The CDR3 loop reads CASSLAGSSTVELSF. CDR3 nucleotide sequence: TGTGCCAGCAGTTTAGCAGGGTCGAGCACCGTGGAGCTGTCTTTT.

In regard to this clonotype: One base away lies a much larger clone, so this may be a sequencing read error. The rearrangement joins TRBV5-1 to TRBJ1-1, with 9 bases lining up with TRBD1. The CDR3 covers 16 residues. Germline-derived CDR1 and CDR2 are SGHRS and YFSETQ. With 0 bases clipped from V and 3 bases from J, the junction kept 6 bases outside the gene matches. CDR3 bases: TGCGCCAGCAGCTTGGTTGGACAGGGGATGTACACTGAAGCTTTCTTT. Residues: CASSLVGQGMYTEAFF.

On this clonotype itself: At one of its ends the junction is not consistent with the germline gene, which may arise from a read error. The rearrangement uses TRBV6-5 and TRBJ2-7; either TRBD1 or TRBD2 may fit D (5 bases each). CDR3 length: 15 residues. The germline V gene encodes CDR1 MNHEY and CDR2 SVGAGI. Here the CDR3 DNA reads TGTGCCAGCAGTTACGAATCGGGGCATACCTACGAGCAGTATTTC. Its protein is CASSYESGHTYEQYF.

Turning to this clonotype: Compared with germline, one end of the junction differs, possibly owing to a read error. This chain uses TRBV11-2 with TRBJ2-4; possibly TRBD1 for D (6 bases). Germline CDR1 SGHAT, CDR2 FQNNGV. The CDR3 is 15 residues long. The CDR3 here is CASSLLTGSKNVQCF. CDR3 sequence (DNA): TGTGCCAGCAGCCTCCTTACAGGGTCCAAAAACGTTCAGTGCTTC.

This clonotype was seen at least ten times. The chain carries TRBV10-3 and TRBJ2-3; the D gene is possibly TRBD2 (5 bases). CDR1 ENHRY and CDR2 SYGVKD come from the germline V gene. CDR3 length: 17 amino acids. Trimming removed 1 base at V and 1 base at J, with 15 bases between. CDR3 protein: CAISEFGLHFGTDTQYF. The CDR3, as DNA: TGTGCCATCAGTGAGTTTGGACTCCACTTTGGCACAGATACGCAGTATTTT.

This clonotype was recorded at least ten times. The CDR3 DNA follows: TGCGCCAGCAGCAACCGGGACTCCTACGAGCAGTACTTC. Translated: CASSNRDSYEQYF. The chain has TRBV4-1 and TRBJ2-7; tentatively, D is TRBD2 (5 bases). Trimming stripped 5 bases from V and 0 bases from J, with 8 bases between. The germline CDR1 and CDR2 sequences are MGHRA and YSYEKL. This CDR3 has 13 amino acids.